The clone carrying this TCR beta chain was counted only a few times. Its specificity is not known. The data derive from a study of T cells after yellow fever vaccination. Regarding the study as a whole: After the booster, about 95% of CD4 and roughly nine tenths of CD8 primary-response clones were re-detected.

Conversion of TCR transcripts into cDNA relied on 5'RACE template switching, which added a universal primer site and UMIs. TCRdb analysed the 5' RACE reads with MiXCR anew, one entry per CDR3 protein. Of 170,000 or so distinct CDR3 sequences listed, approximately 6.2% are singletons. The sequence derives from a man aged 18 to 35 who received the YFV17D yellow fever vaccine. Sample: CD4+ T cells sorted from PBMCs, taken on the day of the first yellow fever vaccination.

In nucleotides, the CDR3 is TGTGCCAGCAGGGGGACTAGCTTGGTCGAGCAGTACTTC. As protein: CASRGTSLVEQYF. The V call is TRBV2, the J call TRBJ2-7; 9 nucleotides match TRBD2. This CDR3 has 13 residues. The V segment lost 6 bases and the J segment 6 bases; nucleotides outside the gene matches: 6. Germline-derived CDR1 and CDR2 are SNHLY and FYNNEI. Looking up the rest from reference TRBV2 and TRBJ2-7 gives the full variable domain: EPEVTQTPSHQVTQMGQEVILRCVPISNHLYFYWYRQILGQKVEFLVSFYNNEISEKSEIFDDQFSVERPDGSNFTLKIRSTKLEDSAMYFCASRGTSLVEQYFGPGTRLTVT.